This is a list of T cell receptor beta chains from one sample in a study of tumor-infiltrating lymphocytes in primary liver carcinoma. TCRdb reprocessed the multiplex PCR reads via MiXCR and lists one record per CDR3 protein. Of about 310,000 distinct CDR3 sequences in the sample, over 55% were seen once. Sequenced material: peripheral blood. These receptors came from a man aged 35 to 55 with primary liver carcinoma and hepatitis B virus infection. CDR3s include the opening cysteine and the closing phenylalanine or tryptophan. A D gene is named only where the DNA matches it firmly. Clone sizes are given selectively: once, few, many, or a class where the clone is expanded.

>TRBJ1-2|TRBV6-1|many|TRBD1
TGTGCCAGCAGTGACAGGGGGACCTATGGCTACACCTTC
CASSDRGTYGYTF
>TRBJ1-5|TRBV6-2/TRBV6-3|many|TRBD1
TGTGCCAGCAGTTACGGACAGGGGCATCAGCCCCAGCATTTT
CASSYGQGHQPQHF
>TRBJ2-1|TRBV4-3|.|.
TGCGCCAGCTCCGGACGACTCCACAATGAGCAGTTCTTC
CASSGRLHNEQFF
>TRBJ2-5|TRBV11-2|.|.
TGTGCCAGCAGCTTAGATACAGGATCGTGGACCCAATACTTC
CASSLDTGSWTQYF
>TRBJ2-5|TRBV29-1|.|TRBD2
TGTAGCGTCGGAGGGACTAGCAGCCCAGTGACCCAGTACTTC
CSVGGTSSPVTQYF
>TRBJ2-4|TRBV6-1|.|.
TGTGCCAACAGTGAAGAAGGGGGTCTGGCCAAAAACATTCAGTACTTC
CANSEEGGLAKNIQYF
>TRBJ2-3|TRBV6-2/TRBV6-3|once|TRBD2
TGTGCCAGGAGTTATCCGACTAGCGGGAAAACAGATACGCGGTATTTT
CARSYPTSGKTDTRYF
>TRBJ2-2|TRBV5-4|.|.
TGTGCCAGCAGCTTCTACCGGGGTACGAACACCGGGGAGCTGTTTTTT
CASSFYRGTNTGELFF
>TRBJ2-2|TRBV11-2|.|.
TGTGCCAGCAGCTTAATGGCGAGGAGCGGGGAGCTGTTTTTT
CASSLMARSGELFF
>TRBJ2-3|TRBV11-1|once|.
TGTACCAGCAGCCACAAGGGGGCAGATACGCAGTATTTT
CTSSHKGADTQYF
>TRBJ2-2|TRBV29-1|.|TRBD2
TGCAGCACAGCGGGGCAGGGTTACACCGGGGAGCTGTTTTTT
CSTAGQGYTGELFF
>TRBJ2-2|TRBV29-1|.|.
TGCAGGGTTGGGAATAGCGCGGCGAACATCGGGGAGCTGTTTTTT
CRVGNSAANIGELFF
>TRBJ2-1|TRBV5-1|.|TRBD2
TGCGCCAGCATACTGGGACTAGCGGGAATCGATGAGCAGTTCTTC
CASILGLAGIDEQFF
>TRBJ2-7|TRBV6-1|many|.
TGTGCCAGCAGCCTCGGGGCATACTCCTACGAGCAGTACTTC
CASSLGAYSYEQYF
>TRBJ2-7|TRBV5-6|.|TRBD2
TGTGCCAGCAGCCAGGCCGGGACTAGCGGCTTATACTCCTACGAGCAGTACTTC
CASSQAGTSGLYSYEQYF
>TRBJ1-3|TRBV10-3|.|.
TGTGCCATCAGTGATACGGGTCCCTCTGGAAACACCATATATTTT
CAISDTGPSGNTIYF
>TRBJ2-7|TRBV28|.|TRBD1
TGTGCCAGCAGTTTTCCCGGGACAGGGATGAACGAGCAGTACTTC
CASSFPGTGMNEQYF
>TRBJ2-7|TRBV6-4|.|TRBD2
TGTGCCAGCAGTGACTCTCAGCGGGAGACCTACGAGCAGTACTTC
CASSDSQRETYEQYF
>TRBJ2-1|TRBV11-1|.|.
TGTGCCAGCAGAGCGGAGCCCTCCGATGAGCAGTTCTTC
CASRAEPSDEQFF
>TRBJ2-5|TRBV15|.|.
TGTGCCACCAGCAGAGATTTCCAACTACAGTACTTC
CATSRDFQLQYF
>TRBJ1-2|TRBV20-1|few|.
TGCAGTGCTAGAGATCGATCCTATGGCTACACCTTC
CSARDRSYGYTF
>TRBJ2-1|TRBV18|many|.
TGTGCCAGCTCGGCCGTGGATGAGCAGTTCTTC
CASSAVDEQFF
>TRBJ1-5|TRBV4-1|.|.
TGCGCCAGCAGCCATGATAGCGGGATTGGTCAGCCCCAGCATTTT
CASSHDSGIGQPQHF
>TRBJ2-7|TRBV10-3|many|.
TGTGCCATCGGTCGGGGCGGTGAGCAGTACTTC
CAIGRGGEQYF
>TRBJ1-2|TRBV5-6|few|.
TGTGCCAGCAGCTTGACCCAACCGTCGGGCTACACCTTC
CASSLTQPSGYTF
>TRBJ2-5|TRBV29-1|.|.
TGCAGCGTCGCACTGGGGGCGGATACCCAGTACTTC
CSVALGADTQYF
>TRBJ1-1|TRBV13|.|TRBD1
TGTGCCAGCAGCCCGTACAGGGGGCCGAGCACTGAAGCTTTCTTT
CASSPYRGPSTEAFF
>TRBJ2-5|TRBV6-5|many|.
TGTGCCAGCAGGGGATCCAGGGGAGAGACCCAGTACTTC
CASRGSRGETQYF
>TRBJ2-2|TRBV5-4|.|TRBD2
TGTGCCAGCAGCCCCTTGACTAGCGGGAGAAACACCGGGGAGCTGTTTTTT
CASSPLTSGRNTGELFF
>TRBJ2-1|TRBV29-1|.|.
TGCAGCGTCACCTATCGGCCGGATAATGAGCAGTTCTTC
CSVTYRPDNEQFF
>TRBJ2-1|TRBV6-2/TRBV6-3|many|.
TGTGCCAGCAGGTCCCGACTACTACGGGGTTCGGCCAATGAGCAGTTCTTC
CASRSRLLRGSANEQFF
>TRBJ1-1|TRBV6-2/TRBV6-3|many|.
TGTGCCAGCAGTTACTTTCCGAGGACTGAAGCTTTCTTT
CASSYFPRTEAFF
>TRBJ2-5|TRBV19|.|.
TGTGTCAGTACCGCCAGGGGAGGAGAGACCCAGTACTTC
CVSTARGGETQYF
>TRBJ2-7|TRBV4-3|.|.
TGCGCCAGCAGCCAAGATGTAAGTTTTGCGAAAAGCGAGCAGTACTTC
CASSQDVSFAKSEQYF
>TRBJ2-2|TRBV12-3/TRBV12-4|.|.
TGTGCCAGCAGTTTAACGAGGACTTCCACCGGGGAGCTGTTTTTT
CASSLTRTSTGELFF
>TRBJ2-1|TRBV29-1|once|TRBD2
TGCAGCGGGGGGGGGAACGGCTCCTACAATGAACAGTTCTTC
CSGGGNGSYNEQFF
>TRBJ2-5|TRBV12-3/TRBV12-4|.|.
TGTACCAGCAGTGGGACGGCCACCCAGCAGACCCAGTACTTC
CTSSGTATQQTQYF
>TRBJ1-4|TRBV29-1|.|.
TGCAGCGTTGGATGTCCCAATGAGAAACTGTTTTTT
CSVGCPNEKLFF
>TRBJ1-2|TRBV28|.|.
TGTGCCAGGAGCTCCCCTAACAGGGTTGGCTACACCTTC
CARSSPNRVGYTF